This is a list of T cell receptor beta chains from one sample in a study of T cell clonotyping in hematopoietic cell transplantation. Only in-frame clones appear in the TCRdb table, and some are missing; sequencing was by immunoSEQ multiplex PCR. Counted here are roughly 6,400 clones, 95% to 97% occurring once; the ten biggest clones make up about a sixth. The sample in question was peripheral blood mononuclear cells, obtained before stem cell transplant. The receptor source for this set is an older man with acute myeloid leukemia. Some clones in this sample may be carry-over from other donors' samples. Each CDR3 is given with its conserved first and last residue. Each record gives: clone size, J gene, D gene, V gene, CDR3 protein, CDR3 DNA. The D gene is left open where the match is weak. Size is stated for part of the rows, as once, few or many counts, or as a class when the clone is expanded.

clone_size: NA
j_call: TRBJ2-7
d_call: TRBD2
v_call: TRBV14
cdr3_aa: CASSPGLAYEQYF
cdr3_nt: TGTGCCAGCAGCCCGGGACTAGCCTACGAGCAGTACTTC

clone_size: NA
j_call: TRBJ2-7
d_call: NA
v_call: TRBV10-3
cdr3_aa: CAIPRRDEGPYEQYF
cdr3_nt: TGTGCCATACCGAGACGGGACGAGGGGCCCTACGAGCAGTACTTC

clone_size: once
j_call: TRBJ2-2
d_call: NA
v_call: TRBV7-7
cdr3_aa: CASNLGQLNGELFF
cdr3_nt: TGTGCCAGCAACCTAGGGCAGTTGAACGGGGAGCTGTTTTTT

clone_size: once
j_call: TRBJ1-5
d_call: NA
v_call: TRBV5-6
cdr3_aa: CASSSGGNQPQHF
cdr3_nt: TGTGCCAGCAGCTCAGGCGGTAATCAGCCCCAGCATTTT

clone_size: NA
j_call: TRBJ1-2
d_call: NA
v_call: TRBV9
cdr3_aa: CASSVVEDSSYGYTF
cdr3_nt: TGTGCCAGCAGCGTAGTTGAAGATTCCAGCTATGGCTACACCTTC

clone_size: NA
j_call: TRBJ2-7
d_call: TRBD2
v_call: TRBV19
cdr3_aa: CASSLAGSTHEQYF
cdr3_nt: TGTGCCAGTAGTCTAGCGGGATCAACCCACGAGCAGTACTTC

clone_size: few
j_call: TRBJ2-1
d_call: NA
v_call: TRBV14
cdr3_aa: CASSQGSRYNEQFF
cdr3_nt: TGTGCCAGCAGCCAAGGGTCACGCTACAATGAGCAGTTCTTC

clone_size: NA
j_call: TRBJ1-1
d_call: TRBD1
v_call: TRBV7-3
cdr3_aa: CASSLDRVNTEAFF
cdr3_nt: TGTGCCAGCAGCTTGGACAGGGTGAACACTGAAGCTTTCTTT

clone_size: NA
j_call: TRBJ1-3
d_call: TRBD1
v_call: TRBV5-6
cdr3_aa: CASSLADRGPLSGNTIYF
cdr3_nt: TGTGCCAGCAGCTTGGCTGACAGGGGACCTCTTTCTGGAAACACCATATATTTT

clone_size: NA
j_call: TRBJ1-4
d_call: NA
v_call: TRBV19
cdr3_aa: CASRPRGQGEGEKLFF
cdr3_nt: TGTGCCAGTAGGCCCCGTGGGCAGGGCGAAGGCGAAAAACTGTTTTTT

clone_size: NA
j_call: TRBJ1-6
d_call: NA
v_call: TRBV30
cdr3_aa: CAWSVQGWNSPLHF
cdr3_nt: TGTGCCTGGAGTGTACAAGGGTGGAATTCACCCCTCCACTTT

clone_size: NA
j_call: TRBJ1-2
d_call: NA
v_call: TRBV6-1
cdr3_aa: CASSEKRERGYTF
cdr3_nt: TGTGCCAGCAGTGAGAAACGGGAACGAGGCTACACCTTC

clone_size: NA
j_call: TRBJ1-1
d_call: TRBD1
v_call: TRBV11-2
cdr3_aa: CASSRRSTGTGEEAFF
cdr3_nt: TGTGCCAGCAGCAGAAGATCTACCGGGACAGGGGAAGAAGCTTTCTTT

clone_size: NA
j_call: TRBJ1-5
d_call: TRBD1
v_call: TRBV5-6
cdr3_aa: CASSSHRGGYWQPQHF
cdr3_nt: TGTGCCAGCAGCTCCCACAGGGGAGGCTACTGGCAGCCCCAGCATTTT

clone_size: NA
j_call: TRBJ2-1
d_call: NA
v_call: TRBV7-3
cdr3_aa: CASSLPGSQPNEQFF
cdr3_nt: TGTGCCAGCAGCCTACCCGGGTCTCAGCCCAATGAGCAGTTCTTC

clone_size: NA
j_call: TRBJ1-2
d_call: NA
v_call: TRBV30
cdr3_aa: CAWSLRERLGYTF
cdr3_nt: TGTGCCTGGAGCCTCAGGGAAAGGCTTGGCTACACCTTC

clone_size: NA
j_call: TRBJ2-1
d_call: TRBD1
v_call: TRBV19
cdr3_aa: CASSIGQGDDEQFF
cdr3_nt: TGTGCCAGTAGTATCGGACAGGGTGACGATGAGCAGTTCTTC

clone_size: once
j_call: TRBJ1-6
d_call: TRBD1
v_call: TRBV4-1
cdr3_aa: CASSQDSGTGSSPLHF
cdr3_nt: TGCGCCAGCAGCCAAGACTCCGGGACAGGCTCTTCACCCCTCCACTTT

clone_size: NA
j_call: TRBJ1-2
d_call: NA
v_call: TRBV19
cdr3_aa: CVSSGAPTNYGYTF
cdr3_nt: TGTGTCAGTAGTGGTGCACCTACTAACTATGGCTACACCTTC

clone_size: NA
j_call: TRBJ1-2
d_call: TRBD1
v_call: TRBV14
cdr3_aa: CASSQAGTGGAGGYTF
cdr3_nt: TGTGCCAGCAGCCAAGCCGGGACAGGGGGCGCCGGTGGCTACACCTTC

clone_size: NA
j_call: TRBJ2-2
d_call: NA
v_call: TRBV30
cdr3_aa: CAWSRGGNTGELFF
cdr3_nt: TGTGCCTGGAGTAGGGGGGGGAACACCGGGGAGCTGTTTTTT

clone_size: NA
j_call: TRBJ2-7
d_call: NA
v_call: TRBV11-3
cdr3_aa: CASSLGALARNEQYF
cdr3_nt: TGTGCCAGCAGCTTAGGGGCGCTAGCAAGGAACGAGCAGTACTTC

clone_size: NA
j_call: TRBJ1-4
d_call: TRBD1
v_call: TRBV6-6
cdr3_aa: CASSQTGFTNEKLFF
cdr3_nt: TGTGCCAGCAGTCAGACAGGGTTCACTAATGAAAAACTGTTTTTT